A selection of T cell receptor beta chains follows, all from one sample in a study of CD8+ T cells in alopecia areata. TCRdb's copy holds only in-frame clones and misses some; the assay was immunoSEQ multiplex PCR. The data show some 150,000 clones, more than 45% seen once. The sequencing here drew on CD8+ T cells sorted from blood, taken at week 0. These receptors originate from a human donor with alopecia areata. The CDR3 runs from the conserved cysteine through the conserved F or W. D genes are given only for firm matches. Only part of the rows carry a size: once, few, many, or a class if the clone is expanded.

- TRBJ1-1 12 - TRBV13 TGTGCCAGCAGCGGCCCGCTAAGAGAAGCTTTCTTT CASSGPLREAFF
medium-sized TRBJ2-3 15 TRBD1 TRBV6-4 TGTGCCAGCAGTCTCGGGACAGGGGGCGCAGATACGCAGTATTTT CASSLGTGGADTQYF
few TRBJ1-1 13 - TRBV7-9 TGTGCCAGCAGCTTAGGAACGTTAGAGGGAGCTTTCTTT CASSLGTLEGAFF
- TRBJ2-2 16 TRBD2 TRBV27 TGTGCCAGCAGTCCTTCTAGCGGGGAGGTTCCCGGGGAGCTGTTTTTT CASSPSSGEVPGELFF
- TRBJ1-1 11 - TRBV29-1 TGCAGCGTTGGAGAAAACACTGAAGCTTTCTTT CSVGENTEAFF
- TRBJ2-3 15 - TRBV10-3 TGTGCCATCAGTGATCCCGCGCGCGGCACAGATACGCAGTATTTT CAISDPARGTDTQYF
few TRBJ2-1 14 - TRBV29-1 TGCAGCGTTGTACCTCTAAGCTCCTACAATGAGCAGTTCTTC CSVVPLSSYNEQFF
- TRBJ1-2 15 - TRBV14 TGTGCCAGCAGCCAAGGTCTCAGGGATTGGCCCGGCTACACCTTC CASSQGLRDWPGYTF
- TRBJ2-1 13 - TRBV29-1 TGCAGCGTTGAAGCTATAGGCCGGAATGAGCAGTTCTTC CSVEAIGRNEQFF
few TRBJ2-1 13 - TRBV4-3 TGCGCCAGCAGCCAGAGCCTAGCCAATGAGCAGTTCTTC CASSQSLANEQFF